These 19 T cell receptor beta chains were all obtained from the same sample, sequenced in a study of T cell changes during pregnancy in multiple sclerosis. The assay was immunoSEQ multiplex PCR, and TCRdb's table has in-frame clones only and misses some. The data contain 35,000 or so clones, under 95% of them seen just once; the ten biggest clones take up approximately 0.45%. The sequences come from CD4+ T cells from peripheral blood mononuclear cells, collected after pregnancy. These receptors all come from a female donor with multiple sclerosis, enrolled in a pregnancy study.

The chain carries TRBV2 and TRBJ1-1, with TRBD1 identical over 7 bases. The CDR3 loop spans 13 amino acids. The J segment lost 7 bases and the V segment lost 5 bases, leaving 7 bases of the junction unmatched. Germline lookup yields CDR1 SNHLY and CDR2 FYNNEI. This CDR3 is CASSPQGGFEAFF. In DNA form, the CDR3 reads TGTGCCAGCAGTCCCCAGGGGGGCTTTGAAGCTTTCTTT.

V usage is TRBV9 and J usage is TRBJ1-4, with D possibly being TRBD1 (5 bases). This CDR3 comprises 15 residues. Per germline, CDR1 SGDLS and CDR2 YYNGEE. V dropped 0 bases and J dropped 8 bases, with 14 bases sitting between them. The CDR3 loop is CASSVEAGKKEKLFF. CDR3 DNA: TGTGCCAGCAGCGTAGAAGCAGGGAAGAAGGAAAAACTGTTTTTT.

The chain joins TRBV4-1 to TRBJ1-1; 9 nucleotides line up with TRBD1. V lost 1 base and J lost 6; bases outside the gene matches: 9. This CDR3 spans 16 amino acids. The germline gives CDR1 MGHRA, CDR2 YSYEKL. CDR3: CASSQVVGTGLSEAFF. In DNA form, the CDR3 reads TGCGCCAGCAGCCAAGTTGTGGGGACAGGGCTCTCTGAAGCTTTCTTT.

The CDR3 DNA sequence: TGCGCCAGGAGGACAGATAACACTGAAGCTTTCTTT. Translation gives CARRTDNTEAFF. The chain links TRBV5-1 to TRBJ1-1, with a weak D call TRBD1 (6 bases). This CDR3 has 12 amino acids. Trimming pared 8 bases from V and 2 bases from J, leaving 10 bases between. Germline assignment: CDR1 SGHRS and CDR2 YFSETQ.

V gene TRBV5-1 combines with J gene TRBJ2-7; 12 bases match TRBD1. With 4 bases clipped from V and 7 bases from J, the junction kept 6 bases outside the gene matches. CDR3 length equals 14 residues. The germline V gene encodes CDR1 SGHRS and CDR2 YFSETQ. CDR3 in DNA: TGCGCCAGCAGCGTTCGGGACAGGGGGCGTGAGCAGTACTTC. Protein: CASSVRDRGREQYF.

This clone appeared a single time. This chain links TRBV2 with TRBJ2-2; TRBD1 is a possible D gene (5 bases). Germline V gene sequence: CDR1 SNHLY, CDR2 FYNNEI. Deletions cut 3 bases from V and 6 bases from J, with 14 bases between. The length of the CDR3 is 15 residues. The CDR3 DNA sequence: TGTGCCAGCAGTGAGCCGGGCAGGGTGGCCGGGGAGCTGTTTTTT. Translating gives CASSEPGRVAGELFF.

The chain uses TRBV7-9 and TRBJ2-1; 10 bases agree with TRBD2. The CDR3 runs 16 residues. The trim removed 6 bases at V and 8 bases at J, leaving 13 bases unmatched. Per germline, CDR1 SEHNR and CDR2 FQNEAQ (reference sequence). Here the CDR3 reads CASRFRSSGSGHEQFF. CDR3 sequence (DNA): TGTGCCAGCAGGTTCCGGTCTAGCGGGAGCGGTCATGAGCAGTTCTTC.

CDR3 nucleotides: TGTGCCAGCAATACTCGGGGGGTAAATGAGCAGTTCTTC. It is translated as CASNTRGVNEQFF. The chain couples TRBV28 to TRBJ2-1, with 7 bases identical to TRBD2. The V segment lost 7 bases and the J segment 7 bases; nucleotides outside the gene matches: 7. Germline V gene data show CDR1 as MDHEN and CDR2 as SYDVKM. The CDR3 extends over 13 amino acids.

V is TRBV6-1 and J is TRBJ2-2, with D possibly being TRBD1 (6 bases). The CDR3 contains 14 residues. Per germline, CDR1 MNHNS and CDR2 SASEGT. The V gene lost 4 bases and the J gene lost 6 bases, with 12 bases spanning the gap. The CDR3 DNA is TGTGCCAGCAGTGCCGCAGGGGTCCCCGGGGAGCTGTTTTTT. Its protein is CASSAAGVPGELFF.

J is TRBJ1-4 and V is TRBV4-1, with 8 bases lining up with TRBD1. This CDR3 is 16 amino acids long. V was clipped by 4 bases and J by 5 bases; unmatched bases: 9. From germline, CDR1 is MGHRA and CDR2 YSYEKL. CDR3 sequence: CASSLTDRGENEKLFF. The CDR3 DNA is TGCGCCAGCAGCCTAACCGACAGGGGTGAGAATGAAAAACTGTTTTTT.

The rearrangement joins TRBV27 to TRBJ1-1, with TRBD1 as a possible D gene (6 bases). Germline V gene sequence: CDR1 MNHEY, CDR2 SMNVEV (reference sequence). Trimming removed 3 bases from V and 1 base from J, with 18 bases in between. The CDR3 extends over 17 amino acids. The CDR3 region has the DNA TGTGCCAGCAGTTTCTTGGCCGTGGGACATAAGAACACTGAAGCTTTCTTT. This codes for CASSFLAVGHKNTEAFF.

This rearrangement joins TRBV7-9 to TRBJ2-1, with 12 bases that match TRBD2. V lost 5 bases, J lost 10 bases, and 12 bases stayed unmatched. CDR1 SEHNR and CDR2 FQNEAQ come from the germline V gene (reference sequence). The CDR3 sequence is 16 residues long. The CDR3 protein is CASSPRRLAGAEEQFF. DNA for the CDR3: TGTGCCAGCAGCCCTAGGAGACTAGCGGGAGCGGAGGAGCAGTTCTTC.

CDR3 loop: CASSDPTGVSSYEQYF. CDR3 DNA: TGTGCCAGCAGTGATCCCACAGGGGTGAGCTCCTACGAGCAGTACTTC. V gene TRBV6-1 combines with J gene TRBJ2-7, with 7 bases identical to TRBD1. The CDR3 sequence is 16 residues long. Germline loops: CDR1 MNHNS, CDR2 SASEGT. V lost 3 bases, J lost 0 bases, and 8 bases stayed unmatched.

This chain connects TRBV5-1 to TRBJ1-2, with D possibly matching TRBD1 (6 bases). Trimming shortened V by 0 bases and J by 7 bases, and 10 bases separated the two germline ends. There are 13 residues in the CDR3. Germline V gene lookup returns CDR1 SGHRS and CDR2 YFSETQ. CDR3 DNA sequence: TGCGCCAGCAGCTTGGGGACAGTCGTTGGCTACACCTTC. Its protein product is CASSLGTVVGYTF.

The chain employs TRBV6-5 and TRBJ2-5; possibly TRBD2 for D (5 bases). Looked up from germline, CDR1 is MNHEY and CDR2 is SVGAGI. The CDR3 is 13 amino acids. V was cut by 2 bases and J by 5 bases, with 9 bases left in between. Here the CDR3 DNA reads TGTGCCAGCAGTTACCCCGGGGTGGAGACCCAGTACTTC. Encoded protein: CASSYPGVETQYF.

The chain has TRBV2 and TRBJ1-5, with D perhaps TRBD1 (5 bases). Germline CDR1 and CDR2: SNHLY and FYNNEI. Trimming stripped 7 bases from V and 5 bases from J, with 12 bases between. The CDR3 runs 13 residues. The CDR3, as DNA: TGTGCCAGCAAAAAGGGGAGGGATCAGCCCCAGCATTTT. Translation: CASKKGRDQPQHF.

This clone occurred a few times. CDR3 protein: CASSTWTGTGDISYEQYF. The CDR3 DNA reads as TGTGCCAGTAGTACGTGGACCGGGACAGGGGATATCTCCTACGAGCAGTACTTC. The chain uses TRBV19 and TRBJ2-7; 10 nucleotides match TRBD1. The ends lost 4 bases at V and 0 bases at J; junction bases unmatched: 12. The CDR3 runs to 18 residues. Germline V gene data show CDR1 as LNHDA and CDR2 as SQIVND (reference sequence).

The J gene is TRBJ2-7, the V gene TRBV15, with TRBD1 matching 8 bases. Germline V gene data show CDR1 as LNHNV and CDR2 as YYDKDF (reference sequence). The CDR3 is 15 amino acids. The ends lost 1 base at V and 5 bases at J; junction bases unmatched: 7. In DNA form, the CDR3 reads TGTGCCACCAGCAGAGGAGACAGGGGAAAAGACGAGCAGTACTTC. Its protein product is CATSRGDRGKDEQYF. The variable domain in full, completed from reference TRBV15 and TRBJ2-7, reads DAMVIQNPRYQVTQFGKPVTLSCSQTLNHNVMYWYQQKSSQAPKLLFHYYDKDFNNEADTPDNFQSRRPNTSFCFLDIRSPGLGDTAMYLCATSRGDRGKDEQYFGPGTRLTVT.

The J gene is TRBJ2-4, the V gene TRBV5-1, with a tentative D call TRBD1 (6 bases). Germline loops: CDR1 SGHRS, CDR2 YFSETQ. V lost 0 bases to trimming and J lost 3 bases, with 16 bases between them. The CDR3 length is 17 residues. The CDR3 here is CASSLGSTGSYKNIQYF. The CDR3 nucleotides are TGCGCCAGCAGCTTGGGGTCCACAGGGAGCTACAAAAACATTCAGTACTTC. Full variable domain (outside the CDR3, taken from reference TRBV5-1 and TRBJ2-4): KAGVTQTPRYLIKTRGQQVTLSCSPISGHRSVSWYQQTPGQGLQFLFEYFSETQRNKGNFPGRFSGRQFSNSRSEMNVSTLELGDSALYLCASSLGSTGSYKNIQYFGAGTRLSVL.